One sample yielded the 12 T cell receptor beta chains listed below, sequenced in a study of T cells after yellow fever vaccination (dated by TCRdb to about 2019). The sample's treatment or condition label is to be understood as: live attenuated yellow fever vaccine strain. Library method: 5' RACE. TCRdb names Illumina NovaSeq 6000 as the instrument used. In-frame beta chains were kept once TCRdb had trimmed the public reads at Q25 with fastp and called clones with MiXCR. Rows are combined by CDR3 protein, so each entry shows the most common genes and DNA. Here the sample has about 350,000 distinct CDR3 sequences; over 4% occur a single time. The ten largest clones represent 20% to 25% of the sample. Sequenced here: PBMCs, sampled 5 days after the yellow fever booster vaccination. These receptors came from a man between 18 and 29 years old who received the YFV17D yellow fever vaccine.

The rearrangement uses TRBV20-1 and TRBJ1-5; D call uncertain. This CDR3 comprises 14 residues. Trimming stripped 3 bases from V and 0 bases from J, with 9 bases between. Germline loops: CDR1 DFQATT, CDR2 SNEGSKA (reference sequence). The CDR3 sequence is CSASGGPSNQPQHF. CDR3 DNA: TGCAGTGCTAGTGGCGGGCCTAGCAATCAGCCCCAGCATTTT.

This clonotype was seen many times. This rearrangement joins TRBV7-2 to TRBJ2-3; D remains unclear. CDR1 SGHTA and CDR2 FQGNSA come from the germline V gene. Trimming stripped 6 bases from V and 6 bases from J, with 10 bases between. This CDR3 is built from 12 residues. CDR3 amino acids: CASRQSADTQYF. The CDR3 bases are TGTGCCAGCAGGCAAAGCGCGGATACGCAGTATTTT.

This clonotype appeared a few times. The rearrangement links TRBV6-2 or TRBV6-3 to TRBJ1-1, with 12 bases matching TRBD1. The germline CDR1 and CDR2 sequences are MNHEY and SVGEGT. The CDR3 spans 17 residues. The trim removed 9 bases at V and 5 bases at J, leaving 16 bases unmatched. DNA for the CDR3: TGTGCCAGTAACCCCCAGGGACAGGGGGCAAGTAGGACTGAAGCTTTCTTT. Its protein is CASNPQGQGASRTEAFF.

A few counts support this clonotype. V gene TRBV7-3 combines with J gene TRBJ2-1; TRBD2 matches 13 bases. The CDR3 length is 15 residues. Trimming removed 5 bases from V and 9 bases from J; junction bases left unmatched: 7. CDR1 SGHTA and CDR2 FQGTGA come from the germline V gene. The CDR3 nucleotides are TGTGCCAGCAGCCCGGGGACTAGCGGGGATGGTGAGCAGTTCTTC. Amino acid sequence: CASSPGTSGDGEQFF.

This clonotype appeared many times. The V call is TRBV6-5, the J call TRBJ2-1; TRBD1 agrees at 7 bases. Germline trimming cut 4 bases from V and 4 bases from J; bases unmatched to any gene: 1. The CDR3 runs 13 residues. The germline CDR1 and CDR2 sequences are MNHEY and SVGAGI. The CDR3 coding sequence is TGTGCCAGCAGTTCACAGGGGTACAATGAGCAGTTCTTC. It yields the protein CASSSQGYNEQFF.

The J gene is TRBJ2-3, the V gene TRBV4-2; 8 positions match TRBD1. The CDR3 has 15 residues. The V gene end was trimmed by 3 bases and the J gene end by 4 bases; junction bases not matched to a gene: 6. Germline-derived CDR1 and CDR2 are LGHNA and YNFKEQ. CDR3 region: CASSQRQGKSDTQYF. CDR3 sequence (DNA): TGTGCCAGCAGCCAGAGACAGGGGAAGTCAGATACGCAGTATTTT.

The rearrangement joins TRBV7-9 to TRBJ2-1, with 13 bases aligning to TRBD2. Germline trimming cut 3 bases from V and 6 bases from J; bases unmatched to any gene: 2. This CDR3 has 15 residues. Per the germline V gene, CDR1 is SEHNR and CDR2 is FQNEAQ (reference sequence). As DNA, the CDR3 is TGTGCCAGCAGCTTTGGGACTAGCGGGGTCAATGAGCAGTTCTTC. It codes for CASSFGTSGVNEQFF. The complete variable domain, with remaining parts taken from reference TRBV7-9 and TRBJ2-1, reads DTGVSQNPRHKITKRGQNVTFRCDPISEHNRLYWYRQTLGQGPEFLTYFQNEAQLEKSRLLSDRFSAERPKGSFSTLEIQRTEQGDSAMYLCASSFGTSGVNEQFFGPGTRLTVL.

The CDR3 DNA reads as TGCGCCAGCAGCTTCTTTACCACAGATACGCAGTATTTT. Its translation: CASSFFTTDTQYF. V is TRBV5-1 and J is TRBJ2-3; no reliable D call. The V gene's germline CDR1 is SGHRS and CDR2 YFSETQ. The CDR3 loop spans 13 amino acids. Between the trimmed V and J ends, which lost 2 bases and 2 bases, there was a span of 6 bases.

This clonotype was counted only a few times. The V gene is TRBV4-3, the J gene TRBJ1-6; D is unclear. Germline V CDR1 and CDR2: LGHNA, YSLEER. The V end lost 0 bases, the J end lost 2 bases, and 8 bases lay between the germline ends. There are 16 residues in the CDR3. The CDR3 DNA reads TGCGCCAGCAGCCAAGATTCAGGCACCTATAATTCACCCCTCCACTTT. Residues: CASSQDSGTYNSPLHF.

CDR3 sequence reads: CASSSSLGEGMASYEQYF. In DNA, the CDR3 is TGTGCCAGCAGCAGCTCATTGGGGGAGGGGATGGCCTCCTACGAGCAGTACTTC. This chain connects TRBV3-1 to TRBJ2-7, with 7 bases aligning to TRBD2. The germline gives CDR1 LGHDT, CDR2 YNNKEL (reference sequence). With 5 bases clipped from V and 0 bases from J, the junction kept 16 bases outside the gene matches. The CDR3 runs 18 residues.

This clonotype was found a few times. In DNA, the CDR3 is TGCAGCGTTGAGGGGGGGGAGAACACTGAAGCTTTCTTT. This encodes CSVEGGENTEAFF. The genes are TRBV29-1 and TRBJ1-1; possible D gene TRBD1, 5 bases. With 3 bases removed from V and 1 base from J, the gap between germline ends came to 9 bases. CDR1 is SQVTM, CDR2 ANQGSEA, per germline. This CDR3 contains 13 residues.

In its sample, this clonotype was seen many times. The chain employs TRBV5-4 and TRBJ2-7; 8 bases match TRBD1. Trimming took 3 bases from V and 0 from J; bases not matched to a gene: 8. This CDR3 has 16 residues. Germline values: CDR1 SGHNT, CDR2 YYREEE (reference sequence). The CDR3 coding sequence is TGTGCCAGCAGCTCGGGCCGGGACAGGAGCTCCTACGAGCAGTACTTC. The encoded protein is CASSSGRDRSSYEQYF.